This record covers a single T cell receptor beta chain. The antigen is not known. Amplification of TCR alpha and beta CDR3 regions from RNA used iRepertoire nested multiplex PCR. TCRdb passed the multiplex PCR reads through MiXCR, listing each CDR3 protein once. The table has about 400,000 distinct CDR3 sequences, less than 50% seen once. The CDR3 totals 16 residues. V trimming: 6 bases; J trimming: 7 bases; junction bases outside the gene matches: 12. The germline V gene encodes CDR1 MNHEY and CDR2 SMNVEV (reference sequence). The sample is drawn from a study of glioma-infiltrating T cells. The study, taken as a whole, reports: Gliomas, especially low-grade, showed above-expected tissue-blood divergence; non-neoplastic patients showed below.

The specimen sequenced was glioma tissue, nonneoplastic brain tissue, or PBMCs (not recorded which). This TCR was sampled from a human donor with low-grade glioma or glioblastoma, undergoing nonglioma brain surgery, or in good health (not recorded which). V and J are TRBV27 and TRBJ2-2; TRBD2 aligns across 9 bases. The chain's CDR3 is CASSLAVAGDNGELFF. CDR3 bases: TGTGCCAGCAGCTTAGCAGTAGCGGGAGACAACGGGGAGCTGTTTTTT.